This entry is about one T cell receptor (beta chain). Its antigen is undetermined. This CDR3 is 15 amino acids long. The V and J ends lost 5 bases and 4 bases respectively, with 15 bases between them. CDR1 is LGHDT, CDR2 YNNKEL, per germline (reference sequence). This specimen comes from a study of glioma-infiltrating T cells. Study-level points and caveats: Tissue-blood divergence was below expectation in non-neoplastic patients, above in gliomas.

TCR alpha and beta CDR3 regions were amplified from RNA using iRepertoire nested multiplex PCR. TCRdb recomputed calls from the multiplex PCR reads with MiXCR, one row per CDR3 protein. The data contain about 380,000 distinct CDR3 sequences, roughly two fifths of them singletons. The sample comprised glioma tissue, nonneoplastic brain tissue, or PBMCs (not recorded which). The V gene is TRBV3-1, the J gene TRBJ2-1; D may be TRBD2 (6 bases). The receptor was derived from a human donor with low-grade glioma or glioblastoma, undergoing nonglioma brain surgery, or in good health (not recorded which). DNA of the CDR3: TGTGCCAGCAGCACACGGGAGCGCCCTTACAATGAGCAGTTCTTC. It yields the protein CASSTRERPYNEQFF.